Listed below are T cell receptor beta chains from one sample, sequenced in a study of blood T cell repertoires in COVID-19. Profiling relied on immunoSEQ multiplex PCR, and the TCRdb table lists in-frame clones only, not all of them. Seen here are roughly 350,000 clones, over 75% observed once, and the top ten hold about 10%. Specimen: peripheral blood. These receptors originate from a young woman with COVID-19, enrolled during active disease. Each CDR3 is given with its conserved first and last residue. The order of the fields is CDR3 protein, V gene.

CASSPLGTGNNYGYTF,TRBV18
CASSYDREPQHF,TRBV7-2
CASSNGQGLGNQPQHF,TRBV7-9
CASSYSTGGLQKLFF,TRBV6-6
CASSRERGNTGELFF,TRBV4-2
CASSLGTSGRNEQFF,TRBV27
CATSRGQASYEQYF,TRBV15
CASSATGDEQYF,TRBV9
CASSTGTASFKNIQYF,TRBV6-2/TRBV6-3
CSAGTGTYNEQFF,TRBV29-1
CASSFWDNGNEAFF,TRBV5-1
CASSQVKLAGRGEQYF,TRBV14
CASSLEGADEQYF,TRBV5-1
CASSLSAGDKNTIYF,TRBV5-1
CASSYRGETEAFF,TRBV27
CAVAGSYNEQFF,TRBV28
CASSYCRNIQYF,TRBV6-7
CASSLGGRSGNTIYF,TRBV28
CAWSSGSRETQYF,TRBV30
CASSQVGLAAYNEQFF,TRBV4-3
CASSVQGTGELFF,TRBV7-3
CASVTGNTEAFF,TRBV30
CASSLTGFTGYTF,TRBV7-8
CASSPSSSYEQYF,TRBV4-1
CAWTTGLAGPYNEQFF,TRBV30
CASSPAGGGQPQHF,TRBV10-2
CASSHSYEQYF,TRBV27
CASSEGGLGTDTQYF,TRBV6-1
CASSLATGSPYGYTF,TRBV5-5
CAIWTEGTQYF,TRBV2
CASTTNQPQHF,TRBV28
CASMVGGKQYF,TRBV6-5
CASSPRINTGELFF,TRBV7-3
CASSLAQASGEETQYF,TRBV7-2
CASSQDRSGETQYF,TRBV4-1
CASSLGGTGYNEQFF,TRBV5-1
CSVRGNYEQYF,TRBV29-1
CASSPRLAGGFYNEQFF,TRBV7-2
CASSPATPDSGNTIYF,TRBV18
CASSVGSLLAGLYEQYF,TRBV5-5
CASSLGLAGGDEQFF,TRBV4-3
CATSRDGGAYNSPLHF,TRBV15
CASSQDRVRGETQYF,TRBV14
CASSAGGTGGLAGELAKNIQYF,TRBV9
CASSQDSSGRRSPLHF,TRBV4-3
CAWSVDRGDEQYF,TRBV30
CSVERDYNEQFF,TRBV29-1
CTTKTGNQPQHF,TRBV28
CAVRDYTDTGELFF,TRBV24-1